The clone carrying this T cell receptor beta chain was recorded at least ten times. Trimming pared 1 base from V and 3 bases from J, leaving 7 bases between. The CDR3 loop spans 13 amino acids. Looked up from germline, CDR1 is SEHNR and CDR2 is FQNEAQ (reference sequence). The sample comes from a study of T cells in Graves' hyperthyroidism and ophthalmopathy. TCR beta CDR3 regions were amplified from RNA transcripts. The HTBI set primed first-round TCR CDR3 RT-PCR. TCRdb used MiXCR to reprocess the multiplex PCR reads, holding one entry per CDR3 protein. The table has more than 500,000 distinct CDR3 sequences, about 15% seen once.

The chain has TRBV7-9 and TRBJ2-7; the D gene is possibly TRBD2 (6 bases). Material: blood. This TCR derives from a woman in her thirties with Graves' ophthalmopathy. The CDR3 spells CASSLGDFYEQYF. The CDR3 DNA sequence: TGTGCCAGCAGCTTAGGGGACTTCTACGAGCAGTACTTC.